Listed below are T cell receptor beta chains from one sample, sequenced in a study of OX40 agonist ivuxolimab in advanced cancers. Using immunoSEQ multiplex PCR, the repertoire was profiled, and TCRdb retains in-frame clones only, with some absent. The data show 100,000 to 120,000 clones, with about 92% seen just once and 0.25% to 0.3% held by the top ten. Sequencing was performed on CD4+ or CD8+ T cells sorted from blood, taken in a trial of the OX40 agonist ivuxolimab. The receptor source for this set is an adult with an advanced solid tumor such as melanoma, head and neck, liver or kidney cancer. The CDR3 runs from the conserved cysteine through the conserved F or W. A D gene is named only where the DNA matches it firmly. A clone size is listed for some rows: how often the clone was seen (once, few, many), or a class if it is expanded.

J gene	V gene	clone size	D gene	CDR3 protein	CDR3 DNA
TRBJ1-5	TRBV19	many	NA	CASSIGRRNQPQHF	TGTGCCAGTAGTATAGGGAGACGCAATCAGCCCCAGCATTTT
TRBJ1-2	TRBV9	NA	NA	CASSLPWTVNGYTF	TGTGCCAGCAGCCTCCCTTGGACAGTGAATGGCTACACCTTC
TRBJ1-4	TRBV30	NA	NA	CAWSVGGQGNEKLFF	TGTGCCTGGAGTGTAGGGGGGCAGGGTAATGAAAAACTGTTTTTT
TRBJ2-7	TRBV7-6	NA	NA	CASSLAVGYEQYF	TGTGCCAGCAGCTTAGCGGTAGGCTACGAGCAGTACTTC
TRBJ2-7	TRBV7-2	NA	NA	CASSLGSGDEQYF	TGTGCCAGCAGCTTAGGTTCTGGAGACGAGCAGTACTTC
TRBJ2-2	TRBV5-4	NA	NA	CASSPEVHSGELFF	TGTGCCAGCAGCCCAGAAGTCCATTCCGGGGAGCTGTTTTTT
TRBJ2-7	TRBV7-2	NA	NA	CASSRGRFYEQYF	TGTGCCAGCAGCCGAGGTAGATTCTACGAGCAGTACTTC
TRBJ1-1	TRBV19	NA	NA	CASSPAPGANTEAFF	TGTGCCAGTAGCCCTGCCCCAGGGGCAAACACTGAAGCTTTCTTT
TRBJ2-5	TRBV5-6	NA	TRBD1	CASSSRDRGLETQYF	TGTGCCAGCAGCTCTAGAGACAGGGGGCTGGAGACCCAGTACTTC
TRBJ2-7	TRBV19	NA	NA	CASRTGTEQYF	TGTGCCAGTAGAACAGGGACCGAGCAGTACTTC
TRBJ1-3	TRBV9	once	NA	CASSVDSGERESGNTIYF	TGTGCCAGCAGCGTAGATTCTGGGGAAAGAGAGTCTGGAAACACCATATATTTT
TRBJ2-1	TRBV18	NA	NA	CASSPPRVNEQFF	TGTGCCAGCTCCCCTCCGAGGGTAAATGAGCAGTTCTTC
TRBJ1-4	TRBV9	NA	NA	CASSVAGLNEKLFF	TGTGCCAGCAGCGTAGCTGGGCTTAATGAAAAACTGTTTTTT
TRBJ1-2	TRBV5-1	NA	NA	CASSFEGSNYGYTF	TGCGCCAGCAGCTTTGAGGGTTCTAACTATGGCTACACCTTC
TRBJ2-5	TRBV7-2	once	TRBD1	CASSAGTGTSAQYF	TGTGCCAGCAGTGCCGGGACAGGGACCTCTGCCCAGTACTTC
TRBJ2-5	TRBV5-4	NA	TRBD2	CASSLSGGRKRETQYF	TGTGCCAGCAGCCTCTCGGGCGGGAGGAAAAGAGAGACCCAGTACTTC
TRBJ1-5	TRBV19	NA	NA	CASDWEGGVSGNQPQHF	TGTGCCTCCGATTGGGAGGGGGGGGTTAGTGGCAATCAGCCCCAGCATTTT
TRBJ2-2	TRBV7-9	NA	NA	CASSLGTEKNTGELFF	TGTGCCAGCAGCCTAGGGACGGAAAAGAACACCGGGGAGCTGTTTTTT
TRBJ2-5	TRBV5-1	NA	TRBD2	CASSLGQLAGAQETQYF	TGCGCCAGCAGCTTGGGCCAACTAGCGGGGGCACAAGAGACCCAGTACTTC
TRBJ1-5	TRBV18	once	NA	CASSLGGQGNQPQHF	TGTGCCAGCTCACTGGGGGGCCAAGGCAATCAGCCCCAGCATTTT
TRBJ1-5	TRBV2	NA	NA	CASSDDRLPQPQHF	TGTGCCAGCAGTGATGACCGTCTGCCTCAGCCCCAGCATTTT
TRBJ1-1	TRBV18	NA	NA	CASSPPDSPNTEAFF	TGTGCCAGCTCACCTCCGGACAGCCCGAACACTGAAGCTTTCTTT
TRBJ2-4	TRBV28	once	NA	CASRPELAKNIQYF	TGTGCCAGCAGGCCGGAGCTAGCCAAAAACATTCAGTACTTC
TRBJ2-3	TRBV7-9	NA	TRBD1	CASSLGQGNTDTQYF	TGTGCCAGCAGCTTAGGACAGGGAAACACAGATACGCAGTATTTT
TRBJ2-5	TRBV7-9	NA	TRBD1	CASSPARGRETQYF	TGTGCCAGCAGCCCGGCTAGGGGGCGAGAGACCCAGTACTTC
TRBJ1-2	TRBV18	NA	NA	CASSPQDGSSTF	TGTGCCAGCTCACCCCAGGACGGGTCTAGCACCTTC
TRBJ2-3	TRBV7-3	NA	NA	CASSLSIGGLNTQYF	TGTGCCAGCAGCTTAAGTATCGGGGGGCTGAATACGCAGTATTTT
TRBJ1-1	TRBV5-4	NA	TRBD1	CASSFRGRWTEAFF	TGTGCCAGCAGCTTCAGGGGGAGGTGGACTGAAGCTTTCTTT